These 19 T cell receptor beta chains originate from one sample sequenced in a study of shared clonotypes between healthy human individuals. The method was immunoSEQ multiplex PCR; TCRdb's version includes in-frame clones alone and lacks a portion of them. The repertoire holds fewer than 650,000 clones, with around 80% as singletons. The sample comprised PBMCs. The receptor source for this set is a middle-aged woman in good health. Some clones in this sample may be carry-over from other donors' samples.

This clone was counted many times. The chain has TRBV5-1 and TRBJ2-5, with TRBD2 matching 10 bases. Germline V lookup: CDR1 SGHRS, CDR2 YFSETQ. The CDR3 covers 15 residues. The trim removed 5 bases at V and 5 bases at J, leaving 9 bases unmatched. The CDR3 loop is CASRWSGRAVETQYF. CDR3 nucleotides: TGCGCCAGCAGGTGGAGCGGGAGGGCCGTGGAGACCCAGTACTTC.

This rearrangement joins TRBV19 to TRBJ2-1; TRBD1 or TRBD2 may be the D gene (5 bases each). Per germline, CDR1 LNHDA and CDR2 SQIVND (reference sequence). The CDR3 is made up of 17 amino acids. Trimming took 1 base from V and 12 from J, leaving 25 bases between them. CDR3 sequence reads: CASSIVEAGSVIMGQFF. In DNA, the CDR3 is TGTGCCAGTAGTATAGTGGAGGCAGGGAGTGTTATAATGGGGCAGTTCTTC.

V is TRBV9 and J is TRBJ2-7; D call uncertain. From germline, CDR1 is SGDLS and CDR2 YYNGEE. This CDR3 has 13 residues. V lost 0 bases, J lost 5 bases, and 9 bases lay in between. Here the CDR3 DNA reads TGTGCCAGCAGCGTAGCGGCGGAGAACGAGCAGTACTTC. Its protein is CASSVAAENEQYF. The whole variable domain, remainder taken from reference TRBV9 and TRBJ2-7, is DSGVTQTPKHLITATGQRVTLRCSPRSGDLSVYWYQQSLDQGLQFLIQYYNGEERAKGNILERFSAQQFPDLHSELNLSSLELGDSALYFCASSVAAENEQYFGPGTRLTVT.

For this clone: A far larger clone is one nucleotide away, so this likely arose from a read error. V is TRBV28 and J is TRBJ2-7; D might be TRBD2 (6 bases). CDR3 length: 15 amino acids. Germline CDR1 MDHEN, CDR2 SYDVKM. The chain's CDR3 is CASSQGASVVYGQYF. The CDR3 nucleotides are TGTGCCAGCAGCCAGGGTGCTAGCGTCGTATACGGGCAGTACTTC.

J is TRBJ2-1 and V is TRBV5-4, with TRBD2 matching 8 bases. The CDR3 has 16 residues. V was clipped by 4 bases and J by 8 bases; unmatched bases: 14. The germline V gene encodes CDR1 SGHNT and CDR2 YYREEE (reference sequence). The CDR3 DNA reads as TGTGCCAGCAGCCCGACACTAGCGGAGGCGACCCATGAGCAGTTCTTC. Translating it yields CASSPTLAEATHEQFF.

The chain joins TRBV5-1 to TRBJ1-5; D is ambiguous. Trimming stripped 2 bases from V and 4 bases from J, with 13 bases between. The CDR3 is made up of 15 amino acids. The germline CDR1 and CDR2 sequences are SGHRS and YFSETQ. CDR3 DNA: TGCGCCAGCAGCTTAGGGCTATCGGAAAATCAGCCCCAGCATTTT. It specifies CASSLGLSENQPQHF. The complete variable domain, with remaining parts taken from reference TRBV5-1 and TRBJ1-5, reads KAGVTQTPRYLIKTRGQQVTLSCSPISGHRSVSWYQQTPGQGLQFLFEYFSETQRNKGNFPGRFSGRQFSNSRSEMNVSTLELGDSALYLCASSLGLSENQPQHFGDGTRLSIL.

The CDR3 spells CASGFGRDTRSYEQYF. The CDR3 coding sequence is TGTGCTAGTGGTTTCGGCCGGGACACCCGCTCCTACGAGCAGTACTTC. V gene TRBV12-5 combines with J gene TRBJ2-7; D may be TRBD1 (6 bases). The V end was cut by 3 bases, the J end by 0 bases, with 15 bases between. Germline V CDR1 and CDR2: LGHNT, FRNRAP. The CDR3 has 16 residues.

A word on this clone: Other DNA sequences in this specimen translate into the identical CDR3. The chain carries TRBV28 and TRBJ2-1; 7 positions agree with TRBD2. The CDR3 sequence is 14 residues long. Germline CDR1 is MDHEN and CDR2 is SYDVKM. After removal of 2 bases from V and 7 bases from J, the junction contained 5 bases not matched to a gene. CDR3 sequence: CASSLQGRGNEQFF. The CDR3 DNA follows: TGTGCCAGCAGTTTACAAGGGCGGGGGAATGAGCAGTTCTTC.

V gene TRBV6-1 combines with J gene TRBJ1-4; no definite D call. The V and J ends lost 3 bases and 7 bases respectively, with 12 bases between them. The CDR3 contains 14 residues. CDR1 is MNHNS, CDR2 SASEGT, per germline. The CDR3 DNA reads TGTGCCAGCAGTGATCCGGCACTACGTGAAAAACTGTTTTTT. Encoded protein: CASSDPALREKLFF.

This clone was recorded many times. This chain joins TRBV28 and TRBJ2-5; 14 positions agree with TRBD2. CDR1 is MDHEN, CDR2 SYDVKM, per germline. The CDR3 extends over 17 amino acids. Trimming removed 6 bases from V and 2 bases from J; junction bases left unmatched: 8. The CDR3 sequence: CASRWTSGRPDQETQYF. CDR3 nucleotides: TGTGCCAGCAGGTGGACTAGCGGGAGGCCAGATCAAGAGACCCAGTACTTC.

The CDR3 loop is CASSDFGGVPVHGYTF. CDR3 DNA: TGTGCCAGCAGTGACTTCGGGGGGGTACCGGTCCATGGCTACACCTTC. The J gene is TRBJ1-2, the V gene TRBV6-4; a weak D match, TRBD1 (5 bases). V dropped 1 base and J dropped 6 bases, with 18 bases sitting between them. Germline CDR1 is MRHNA and CDR2 is SNTAGT. The length of the CDR3 is 16 residues.

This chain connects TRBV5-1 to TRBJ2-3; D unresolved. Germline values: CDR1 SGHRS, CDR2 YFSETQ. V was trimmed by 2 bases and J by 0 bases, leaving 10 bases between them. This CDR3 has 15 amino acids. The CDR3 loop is CASSFARRSTDTQYF. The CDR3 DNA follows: TGCGCCAGCAGCTTCGCTAGAAGGAGCACAGATACGCAGTATTTT.

CDR3 amino acids: CATSRDRLSSPLHF. The CDR3 coding sequence is TGTGCCACCAGCAGAGACAGATTAAGTTCACCCCTCCACTTT. The genes are TRBV15 and TRBJ1-6; D is uncertain. Per germline, CDR1 LNHNV and CDR2 YYDKDF (reference sequence). Trimming stripped 0 bases from V and 9 bases from J, with 9 bases between. This CDR3 spans 14 amino acids.

CDR3 in DNA: TGTGCCAGCAGTTACGGTCAGGGGTCCTACGAGCAGTACTTC. It specifies CASSYGQGSYEQYF. The V gene is TRBV6-6, the J gene TRBJ2-7; D perhaps matches TRBD1 (6 bases). CDR3 length: 14 amino acids. Looked up from germline, CDR1 is MNHNY and CDR2 is SVGAGI (reference sequence). The germline V and J ends were trimmed by 2 bases and 1 base, with 9 bases remaining between them.

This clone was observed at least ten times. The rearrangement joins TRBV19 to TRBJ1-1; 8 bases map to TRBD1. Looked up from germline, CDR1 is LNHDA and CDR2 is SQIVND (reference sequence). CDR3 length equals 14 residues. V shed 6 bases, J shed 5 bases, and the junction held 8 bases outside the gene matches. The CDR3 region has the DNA TGTGCCAGTAGACCGACAGGGGTGGGGACTGAAGCTTTCTTT. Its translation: CASRPTGVGTEAFF.

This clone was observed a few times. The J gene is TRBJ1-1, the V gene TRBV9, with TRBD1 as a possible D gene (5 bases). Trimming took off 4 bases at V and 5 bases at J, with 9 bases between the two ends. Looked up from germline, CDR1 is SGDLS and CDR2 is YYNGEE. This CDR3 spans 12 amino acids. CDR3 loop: CASSTGITEAFF. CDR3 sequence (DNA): TGTGCCAGCAGCACAGGTATTACTGAAGCTTTCTTT.

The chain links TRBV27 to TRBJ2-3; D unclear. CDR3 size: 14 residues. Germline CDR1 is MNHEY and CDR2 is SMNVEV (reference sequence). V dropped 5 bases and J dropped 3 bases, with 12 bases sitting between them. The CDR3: CASSPPPATDTQYF. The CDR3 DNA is TGTGCCAGCAGTCCCCCCCCCGCTACAGATACGCAGTATTTT.

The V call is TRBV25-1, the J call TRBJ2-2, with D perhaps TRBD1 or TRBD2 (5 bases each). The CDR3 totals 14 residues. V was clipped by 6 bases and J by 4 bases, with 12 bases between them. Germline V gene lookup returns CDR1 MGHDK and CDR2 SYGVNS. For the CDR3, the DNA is TGTGCCAGCAGACAGGCTGGGGGCACCGGGGAGCTGTTTTTT. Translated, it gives CASRQAGGTGELFF. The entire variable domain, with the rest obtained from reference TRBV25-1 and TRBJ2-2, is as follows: EADIYQTPRYLVIGTGKKITLECSQTMGHDKMYWYQQDPGMELHLIHYSYGVNSTEKGDLSSESTVSRIRTEHFPLTLESARPSHTSQYLCASRQAGGTGELFFGEGSRLTVL.

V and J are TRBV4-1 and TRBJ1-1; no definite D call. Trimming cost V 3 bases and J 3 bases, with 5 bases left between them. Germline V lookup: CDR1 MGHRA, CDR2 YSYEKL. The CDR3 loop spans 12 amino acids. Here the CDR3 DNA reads TGCGCCAGCAGCCACGGGTACACTGAAGCTTTCTTT. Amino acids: CASSHGYTEAFF.